The T cell receptor beta chain under discussion was sequenced for a study of vaccination and CD4 T cells after COVID-19 (dated by TCRdb to between 2021 and 2024). For the study in its entirety: SARS-CoV-2 positivity had been established in the convalescent patients by nasal swab PCR, and mild disease was recorded in some 10 of these patients and severe disease in one. The spike-specific CD4+ TCR repertoire was compared before and after mRNA vaccination in 10 to 11 COVID-19 convalescent patients and a few infection-naive healthy vaccine recipients. As controls, cultures received a CEFX viral epitope pool (the positive control), an HIV-1 Nef peptide pool (the negative control), or no peptide at all. Post-vaccine blood samples were taken a median of 72 days after the second vaccine dose, with a range of roughly 14 to 250 days. For stimulating the cultures, overlapping spike peptide pools were used, derived from SARS-CoV-2 as well as from the common cold coronaviruses HCoV-NL63, HCoV-OC43 and HCoV-229E. Participants received two doses of either the Pfizer-BioNTech BNT162b2 vaccine (n=8) or the Moderna mRNA-1273 vaccine (n=2). In the convalescent cohort there were six males and four females, among whom were two Hispanic individuals, seven Caucasians, two Asians and one multiracial person. Post-COVID blood samples were collected from convalescent patients a median of around 100 days after diagnosis, with a range of about 30 to 170 days. Results and caveats for the whole study, not just this receptor: In convalescent patients, a median about 86% of post-vaccine SARS-CoV-2-reactive clones were detected only after vaccination, and vaccine-specific priming was suggested by this finding. Nearly all vaccine-specific clones in convalescent patients (304 of 307) were mono-reactive for SARS-CoV-2 spike rather than cross-reactive with common cold coronaviruses. The number of convalescent patients in the study was relatively small, and the study did not examine early timepoints following natural infection. An increase in the median number of SARS-CoV-2-reactive clonotypes from around 20 after infection to roughly 39 after vaccination was observed, but the change was not found to be significant.

The treatment or condition label of this sample denotes: approximately 9-day PBMC culture with coronavirus spike peptide pools or control peptides (ViraFEST assay). To expand antigen-specific T cells with peptide pools and then pick out the expanded clonotypes through TCR sequencing, the study relied on the ViraFEST assay. The positive SARS-CoV-2 PCR tests of the convalescent patients were dated from March to December 2020, before the Alpha, Beta and Delta variants emerged in the United States. PBMCs were cultured at about 2 million per well in IMDM supplemented with 5% human AB serum and 8.5 to 10 IU/ml IL-2, with roughly 9.5 ug/ml peptide pools added. Half of the culture medium was replaced with fresh IL-2-containing medium on days 3 and 7. Once the cells had been in culture for around ten days, the EasySep CD4+ T cell isolation kit was used to isolate CD4+ T cells by negative selection. Ficoll-Paque Plus gradient centrifugation was used to isolate PBMCs from whole blood, and the isolated PBMCs were then either used fresh or cryopreserved at -140C. Each culture condition was generally run in triplicate wells.

The library was built by means of PCR. DNA from cultured CD4+ T cells underwent TCR sequencing with the Oncomine TCR Beta short-read assay at the Johns Hopkins FTIC core. Genomic DNA was extracted from the cultured CD4+ T cells with the QIAamp micro DNA kit. Oncomine TCR Beta libraries from cultured CD4+ T cells were pooled using unique dual indexes and sequenced on an Illumina iSeq 100. Under the source paper's analysis protocol: Non-productive sequences were filtered out, and CDR3s that did not start with C, did not end with F or W, or were shorter than 7 amino acids were discarded. The MANAFEST web application identified antigen-specific clonotypes by comparing peptide-stimulated wells against reference wells and other culture wells. To be called positive, a clone needed an FDR below 0.05, an odds ratio above 5, and a productive frequency above 0.1% in at least two of three replicate wells. Clonotypes that were significantly expanded in both SARS-CoV-2 spike wells and at least one common cold coronavirus spike condition were defined as cross-reactive. Using R version 3.6.1, CDR3 homology was evaluated through Levenshtein distances (stringdist) along with unrooted phylogenetic trees (ape). TCRdb itself trimmed the public reads at Q25 with fastp, ran MiXCR and retained productive beta chains. Rows matching on CDR3 protein sequence are summarized as one entry with the most common DNA and genes. In this record, the V and J calls reflect TCRdb's handling and not the investigators' own analysis. This sample holds over 15,000 distinct CDR3 sequences; under 65% were observed only once. About an eighth of the sample comes from the top ten.

Including the terminal cysteine and phenylalanine, the CDR3 comprises 14 residues. The read is trimmed to its CDR3 DNA, 42 bases read in frame from base 1. Ends trimmed: V by 5 bases, J by 4 bases; bases unmatched to a gene: 8. The CDR1 and CDR2 encoded by the germline V gene are MDHEN and SYDVKM. To note about this clonotype: The clone's antigen remains unknown. Base qualities are not provided; no much larger clone lies one nucleotide away.

The TCR sequence derives from a human donor who had recovered from COVID-19. The specimen was CD4+ T cells from blood, cultured in vitro. This receptor chain uses TRBV28 and TRBJ2-7; TRBD2 agrees with 7 junctional bases. The DNA sequence is given as TGTGCCAGCAGTCCCGGGACTAATACTTACGAGCAGTACTTC. Its protein product is CASSPGTNTYEQYF.